The rows below give T cell receptor beta chains drawn from one sample of a study of identical twins. Each CDR3 protein is one row after TCRdb ran MiXCR on the 5' RACE reads. This table holds roughly 720,000 distinct CDR3 sequences, 18% found once. The same data also went into a second study, on T cells expressing NK-cell markers.

Sequenced: PBMCs. Every receptor here comes from a woman between 18 and 29 years old in good health. Each CDR3 is given with its conserved first and last residue. D genes are given only for firm matches. Part of the rows lack a size; the others show once, few, many or a class for expanded clones.

j_call: TRBJ2-6
clone_size: NA
d_call: NA
v_call: TRBV29-1
cdr3_length: 16
cdr3_nt: TGCAGCGTTGAAGGGACGGAGGACTCTGGGGCCAACGTCCTGACTTTC
cdr3_aa: CSVEGTEDSGANVLTF

j_call: TRBJ2-3
clone_size: NA
d_call: TRBD2
v_call: TRBV20-1
cdr3_length: 16
cdr3_nt: TGCAGTGCTAGAGATGTAGCGGGAGGAGGAACAGATACGCAGTATTTT
cdr3_aa: CSARDVAGGGTDTQYF

j_call: TRBJ1-2
clone_size: NA
d_call: TRBD1
v_call: TRBV4-1
cdr3_length: 16
cdr3_nt: TGCGCCAGCAGCCACCAACAGGGGAGCGGGAGCTATGGCTACACCTTC
cdr3_aa: CASSHQQGSGSYGYTF

j_call: TRBJ2-4
clone_size: few
d_call: NA
v_call: TRBV3-1
cdr3_length: 17
cdr3_nt: TGTGCCAGCAGCCAAAACCACGGGGTAGGGACCAAAAACATTCAGTACTTC
cdr3_aa: CASSQNHGVGTKNIQYF

j_call: TRBJ2-5
clone_size: NA
d_call: NA
v_call: TRBV6-5
cdr3_length: 16
cdr3_nt: TGTGCCAGCAGTTACAGTTATGCGACGGCTCTCGAGACCCAGTACTTC
cdr3_aa: CASSYSYATALETQYF

j_call: TRBJ1-2
clone_size: few
d_call: NA
v_call: TRBV7-9
cdr3_length: 16
cdr3_nt: TGTGCCAGCAGCTTATTACGTAGGACGGTTAACTATGGCTACACCTTC
cdr3_aa: CASSLLRRTVNYGYTF

j_call: TRBJ2-7
clone_size: NA
d_call: NA
v_call: TRBV20-1
cdr3_length: 14
cdr3_nt: TGCAGTGCCCCCCTAGCGCTCCACTCCTACGAGCAGTACTTC
cdr3_aa: CSAPLALHSYEQYF

j_call: TRBJ2-1
clone_size: NA
d_call: TRBD2
v_call: TRBV7-2
cdr3_length: 18
cdr3_nt: TGTGCCAGCAGCTTAGCGGGACTAGCGGGGAGCTCCTACAATGAGCAGTTCTTC
cdr3_aa: CASSLAGLAGSSYNEQFF

j_call: TRBJ1-1
clone_size: few
d_call: NA
v_call: TRBV3-1
cdr3_length: 16
cdr3_nt: TGTGCCAGCAGCGCCGGGGGGGTAGTTAGTTATACTGAAGCTTTCTTT
cdr3_aa: CASSAGGVVSYTEAFF

j_call: TRBJ2-1
clone_size: once
d_call: NA
v_call: TRBV29-1
cdr3_length: 13
cdr3_nt: TGCAGCGTTCGGGGCCTCTCCTACAATGAGCAGTTCTTC
cdr3_aa: CSVRGLSYNEQFF

j_call: TRBJ2-7
clone_size: NA
d_call: NA
v_call: TRBV20-1
cdr3_length: 15
cdr3_nt: TGCAGTGCTAGAGATTTAGATACAGGCCACTACGAGCAGTACTTC
cdr3_aa: CSARDLDTGHYEQYF

j_call: TRBJ2-3
clone_size: many
d_call: NA
v_call: TRBV12-3/TRBV12-4
cdr3_length: 15
cdr3_nt: TGTGCCAGCAGTCCCCCGGACTGGTACACAGATACGCAGTATTTT
cdr3_aa: CASSPPDWYTDTQYF

j_call: TRBJ2-1
clone_size: few
d_call: TRBD2
v_call: TRBV6-2/TRBV6-3
cdr3_length: 14
cdr3_nt: TGTGCCACCTCAAGGACTAGCGGGACCAATGAGCAGTTCTTC
cdr3_aa: CATSRTSGTNEQFF

j_call: TRBJ1-1
clone_size: few
d_call: NA
v_call: TRBV29-1
cdr3_length: 13
cdr3_nt: TGCAGCGTTGGATTCAGCATGAACACTGAAGCTTTCTTT
cdr3_aa: CSVGFSMNTEAFF

j_call: TRBJ2-7
clone_size: NA
d_call: TRBD2
v_call: TRBV20-1
cdr3_length: 14
cdr3_nt: TGCAGTGCTAGGCTAGGGGCGGGAGGGACCGAGCAGTACTTC
cdr3_aa: CSARLGAGGTEQYF

j_call: TRBJ2-7
clone_size: few
d_call: NA
v_call: TRBV6-2/TRBV6-3
cdr3_length: 12
cdr3_nt: TGTGCCAGCAGTTGGGACCGCTTCGAGCAGTACTTC
cdr3_aa: CASSWDRFEQYF

j_call: TRBJ2-5
clone_size: few
d_call: NA
v_call: TRBV13
cdr3_length: 14
cdr3_nt: TGTGCCAGCAGCTCGGGAGTTGAGAGGGAGACCCAGTACTTC
cdr3_aa: CASSSGVERETQYF